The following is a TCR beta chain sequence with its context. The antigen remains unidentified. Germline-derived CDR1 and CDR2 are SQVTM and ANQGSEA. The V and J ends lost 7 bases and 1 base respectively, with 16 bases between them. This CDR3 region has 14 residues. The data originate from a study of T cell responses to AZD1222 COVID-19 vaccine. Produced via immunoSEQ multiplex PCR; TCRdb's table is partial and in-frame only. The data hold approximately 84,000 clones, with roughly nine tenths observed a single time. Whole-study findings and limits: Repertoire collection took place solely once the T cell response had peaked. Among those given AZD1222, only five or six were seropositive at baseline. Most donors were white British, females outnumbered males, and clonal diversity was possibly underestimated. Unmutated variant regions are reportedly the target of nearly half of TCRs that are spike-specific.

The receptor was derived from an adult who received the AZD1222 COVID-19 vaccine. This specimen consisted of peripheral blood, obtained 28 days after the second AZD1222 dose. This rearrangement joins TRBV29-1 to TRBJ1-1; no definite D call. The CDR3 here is CSAYPQVKNTEAFF. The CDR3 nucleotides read TGCAGCGCCTATCCCCAAGTTAAGAACACTGAAGCTTTCTTT.